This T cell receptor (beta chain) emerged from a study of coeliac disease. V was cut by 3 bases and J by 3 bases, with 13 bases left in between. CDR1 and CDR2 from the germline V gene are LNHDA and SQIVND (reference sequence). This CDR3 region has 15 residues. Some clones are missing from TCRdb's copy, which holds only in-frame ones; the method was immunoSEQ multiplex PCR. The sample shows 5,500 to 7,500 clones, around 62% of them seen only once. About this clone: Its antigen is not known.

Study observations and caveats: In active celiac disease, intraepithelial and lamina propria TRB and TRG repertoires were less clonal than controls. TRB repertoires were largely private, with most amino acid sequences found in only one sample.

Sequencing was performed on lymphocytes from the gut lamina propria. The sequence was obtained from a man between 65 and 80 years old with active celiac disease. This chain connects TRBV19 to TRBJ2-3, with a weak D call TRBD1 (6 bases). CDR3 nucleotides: TGTGCCAGTAGTATGAGGGGCCAGGGGACAGATACGCAGTATTTT. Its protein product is CASSMRGQGTDTQYF.